This T cell receptor (beta chain) was captured by sequencing in a study of OX40 agonist ivuxolimab in advanced cancers. Study background: Age averaged around 58 years (range about 23 to 85), and 82.7% were male.

TCRdb keeps only in-frame clones here, not all; method: immunoSEQ multiplex PCR. The data contain about 36,000 clones, about 81% of them singletons. The study, taken as a whole, reports: What antigens the expanded peripheral T cells recognized was never established. Expanded clones were, on average, more numerous in CD8+ T cells than in CD4+.

About this clone: Its matching antigen is unknown.

This TCR came from an adult with an advanced solid tumor such as melanoma, head and neck, liver or kidney cancer. The sample was CD4+ or CD8+ T cells sorted from blood, taken in a trial of the OX40 agonist ivuxolimab.

CDR3 sequence (DNA): TGTGCCACCAGCGGTACGGGACAGGGGTTCGGGAATGAGCAGTTCTTC. Protein sequence: CATSGTGQGFGNEQFF. The chain carries TRBV15 and TRBJ2-1; TRBD1 matches 10 bases. The V gene end was trimmed by 5 bases and the J gene end by 7 bases; junction bases not matched to a gene: 11. The germline V gene encodes CDR1 LNHNV and CDR2 YYDKDF (reference sequence). This CDR3 is built from 16 residues.